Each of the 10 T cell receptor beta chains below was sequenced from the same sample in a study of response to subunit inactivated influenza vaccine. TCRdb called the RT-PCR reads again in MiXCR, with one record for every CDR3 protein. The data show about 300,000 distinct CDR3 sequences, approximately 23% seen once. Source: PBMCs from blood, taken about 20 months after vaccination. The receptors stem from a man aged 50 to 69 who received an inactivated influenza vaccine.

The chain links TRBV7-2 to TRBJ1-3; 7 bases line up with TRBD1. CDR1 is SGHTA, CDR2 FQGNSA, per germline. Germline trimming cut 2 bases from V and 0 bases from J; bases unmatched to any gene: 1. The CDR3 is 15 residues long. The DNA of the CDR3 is TGTGCCAGCAGCTTAAGGGGGCCCTCTGGAAACACCATATATTTT. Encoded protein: CASSLRGPSGNTIYF.

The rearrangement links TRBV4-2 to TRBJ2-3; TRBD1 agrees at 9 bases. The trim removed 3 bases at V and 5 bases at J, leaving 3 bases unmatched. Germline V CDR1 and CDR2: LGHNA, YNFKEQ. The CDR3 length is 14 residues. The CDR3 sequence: CASSHRQGVDTQYF. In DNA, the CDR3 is TGTGCCAGCAGCCACAGACAGGGGGTAGATACGCAGTATTTT.

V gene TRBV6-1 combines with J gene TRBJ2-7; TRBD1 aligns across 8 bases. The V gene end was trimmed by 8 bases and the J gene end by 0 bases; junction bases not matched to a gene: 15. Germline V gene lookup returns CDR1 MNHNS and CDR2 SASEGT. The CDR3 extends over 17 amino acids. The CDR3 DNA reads TGTGCCAGCCGCAAGGAGGCAGGGGGCTTCTCCTCCTACGAGCAGTACTTC. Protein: CASRKEAGGFSSYEQYF.

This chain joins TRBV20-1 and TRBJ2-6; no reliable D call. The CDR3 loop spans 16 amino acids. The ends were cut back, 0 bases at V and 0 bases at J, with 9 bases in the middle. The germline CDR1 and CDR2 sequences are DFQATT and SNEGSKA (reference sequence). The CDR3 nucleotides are TGCAGTGCTAGAGATCCCAGGCTCTCTGGGGCCAACGTCCTGACTTTC. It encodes CSARDPRLSGANVLTF.

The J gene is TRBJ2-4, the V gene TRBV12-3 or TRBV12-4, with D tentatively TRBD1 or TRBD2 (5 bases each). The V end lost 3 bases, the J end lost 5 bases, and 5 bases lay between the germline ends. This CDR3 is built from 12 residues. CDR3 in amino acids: CASSLGENIQYF. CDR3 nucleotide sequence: TGTGCCAGCAGTTTGGGGGAAAACATTCAGTACTTC.

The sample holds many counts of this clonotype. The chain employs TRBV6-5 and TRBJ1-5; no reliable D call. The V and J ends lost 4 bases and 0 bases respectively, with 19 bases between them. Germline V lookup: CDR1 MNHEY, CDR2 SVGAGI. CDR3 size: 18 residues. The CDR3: CASSSPPDEFHSNQPQHF. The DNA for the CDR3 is TGTGCCAGCAGTTCACCCCCGGACGAATTCCATAGCAATCAGCCCCAGCATTTT.

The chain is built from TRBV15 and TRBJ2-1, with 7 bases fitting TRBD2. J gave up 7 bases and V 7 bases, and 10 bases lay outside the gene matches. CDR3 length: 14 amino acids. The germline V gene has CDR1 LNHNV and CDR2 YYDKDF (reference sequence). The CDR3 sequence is CATTLREYRNEQFF. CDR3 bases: TGTGCCACCACCCTGCGGGAGTATCGAAATGAGCAGTTCTTC.

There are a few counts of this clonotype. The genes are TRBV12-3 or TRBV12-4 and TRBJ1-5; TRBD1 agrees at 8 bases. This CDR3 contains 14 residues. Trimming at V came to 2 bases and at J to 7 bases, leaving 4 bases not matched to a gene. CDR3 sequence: CASSLSQGAQPQHF. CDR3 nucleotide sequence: TGTGCCAGCAGTTTAAGCCAGGGGGCCCAGCCCCAGCATTTT.

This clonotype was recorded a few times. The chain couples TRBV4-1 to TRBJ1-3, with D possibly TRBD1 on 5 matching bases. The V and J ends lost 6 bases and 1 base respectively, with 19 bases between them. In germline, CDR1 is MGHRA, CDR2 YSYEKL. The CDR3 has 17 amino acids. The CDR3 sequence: CASRSQGRGRSGNTIYF. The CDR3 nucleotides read TGCGCCAGCAGGTCCCAAGGACGGGGGAGGTCTGGAAACACCATATATTTT.

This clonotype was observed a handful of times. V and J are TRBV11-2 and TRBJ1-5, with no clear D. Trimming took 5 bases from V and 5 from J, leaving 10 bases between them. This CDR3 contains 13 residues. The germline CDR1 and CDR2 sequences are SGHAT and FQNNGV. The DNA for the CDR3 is TGTGCCAGCAGCACAGCCCCATATCAGCCCCAGCATTTT. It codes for CASSTAPYQPQHF. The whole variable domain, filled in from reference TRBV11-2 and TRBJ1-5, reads EAGVAQSPRYKIIEKRQSVAFWCNPISGHATLYWYQQILGQGPKLLIQFQNNGVVDDSQLPKDRFSAERLKGVDSTLKIQPAKLEDSAVYLCASSTAPYQPQHFGDGTRLSIL.